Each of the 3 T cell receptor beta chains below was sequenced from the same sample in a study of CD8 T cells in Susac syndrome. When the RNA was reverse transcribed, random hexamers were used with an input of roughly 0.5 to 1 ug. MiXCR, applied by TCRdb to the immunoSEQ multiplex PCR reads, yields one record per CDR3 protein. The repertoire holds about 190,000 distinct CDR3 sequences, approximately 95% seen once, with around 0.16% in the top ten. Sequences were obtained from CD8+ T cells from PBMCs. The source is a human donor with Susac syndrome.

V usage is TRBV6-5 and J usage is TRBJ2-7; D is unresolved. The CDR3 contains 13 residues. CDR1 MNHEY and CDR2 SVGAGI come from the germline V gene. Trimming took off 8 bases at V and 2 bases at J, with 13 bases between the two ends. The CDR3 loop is CASLSAGAYEQYF. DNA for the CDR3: TGTGCCAGCCTATCCGCTGGGGCCTACGAGCAGTACTTC.

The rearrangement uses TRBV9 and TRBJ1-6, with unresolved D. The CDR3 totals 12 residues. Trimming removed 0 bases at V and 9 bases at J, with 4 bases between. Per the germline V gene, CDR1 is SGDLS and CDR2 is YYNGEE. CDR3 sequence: CASSVDSSPLHF. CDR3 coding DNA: TGTGCCAGCAGCGTAGATAGTTCACCCCTCCACTTT.

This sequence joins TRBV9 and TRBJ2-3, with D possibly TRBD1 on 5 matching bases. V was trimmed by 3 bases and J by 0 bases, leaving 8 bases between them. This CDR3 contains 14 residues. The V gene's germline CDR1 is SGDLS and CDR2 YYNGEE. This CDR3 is CASSDYRSTDTQYF. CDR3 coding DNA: TGTGCCAGCAGCGATTACAGGAGCACAGATACGCAGTATTTT. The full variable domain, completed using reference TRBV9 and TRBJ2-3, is DSGVTQTPKHLITATGQRVTLRCSPRSGDLSVYWYQQSLDQGLQFLIQYYNGEERAKGNILERFSAQQFPDLHSELNLSSLELGDSALYFCASSDYRSTDTQYFGPGTRLTVL.